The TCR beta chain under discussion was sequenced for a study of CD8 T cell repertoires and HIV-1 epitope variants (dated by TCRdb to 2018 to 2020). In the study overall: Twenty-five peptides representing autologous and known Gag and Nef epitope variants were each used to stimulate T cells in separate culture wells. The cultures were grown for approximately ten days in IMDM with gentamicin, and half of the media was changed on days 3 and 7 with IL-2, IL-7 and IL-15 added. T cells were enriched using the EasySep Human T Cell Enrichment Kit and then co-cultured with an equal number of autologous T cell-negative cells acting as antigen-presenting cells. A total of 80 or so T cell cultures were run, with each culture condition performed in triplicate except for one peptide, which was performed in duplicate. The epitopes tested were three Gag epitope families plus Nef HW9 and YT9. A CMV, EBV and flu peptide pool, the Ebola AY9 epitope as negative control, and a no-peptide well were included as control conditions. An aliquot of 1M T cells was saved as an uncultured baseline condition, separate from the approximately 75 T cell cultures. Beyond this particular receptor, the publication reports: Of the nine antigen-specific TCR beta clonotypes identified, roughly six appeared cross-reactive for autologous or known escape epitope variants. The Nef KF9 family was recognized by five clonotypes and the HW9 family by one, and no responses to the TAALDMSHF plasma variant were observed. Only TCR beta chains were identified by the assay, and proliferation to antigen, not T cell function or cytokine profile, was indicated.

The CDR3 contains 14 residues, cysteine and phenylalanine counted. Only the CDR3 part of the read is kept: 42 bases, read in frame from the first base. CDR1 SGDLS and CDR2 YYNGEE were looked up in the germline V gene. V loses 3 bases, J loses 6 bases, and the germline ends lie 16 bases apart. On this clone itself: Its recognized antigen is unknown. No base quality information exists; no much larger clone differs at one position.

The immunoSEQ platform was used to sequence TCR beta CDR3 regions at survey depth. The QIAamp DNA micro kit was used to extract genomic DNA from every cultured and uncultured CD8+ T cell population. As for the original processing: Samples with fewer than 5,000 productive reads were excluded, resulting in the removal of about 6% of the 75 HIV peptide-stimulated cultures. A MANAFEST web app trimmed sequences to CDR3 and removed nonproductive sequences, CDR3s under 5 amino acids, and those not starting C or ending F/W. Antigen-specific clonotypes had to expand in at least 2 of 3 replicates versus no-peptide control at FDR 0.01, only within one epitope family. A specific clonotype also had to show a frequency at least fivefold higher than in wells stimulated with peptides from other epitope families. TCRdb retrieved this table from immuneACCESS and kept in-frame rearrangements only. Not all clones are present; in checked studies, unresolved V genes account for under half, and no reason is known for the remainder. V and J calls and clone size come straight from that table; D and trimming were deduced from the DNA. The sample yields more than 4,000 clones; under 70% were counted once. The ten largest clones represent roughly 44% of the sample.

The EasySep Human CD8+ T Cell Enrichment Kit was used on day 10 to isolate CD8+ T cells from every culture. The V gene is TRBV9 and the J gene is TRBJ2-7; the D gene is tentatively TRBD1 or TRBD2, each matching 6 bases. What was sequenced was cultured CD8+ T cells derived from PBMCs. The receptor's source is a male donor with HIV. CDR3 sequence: CASSAGDMGREQYF. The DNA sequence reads TGTGCCAGCAGCGCGGGGGACATGGGGCGCGAGCAGTACTTC.